This T cell receptor (beta chain) is drawn from a study of CD8+CD57+ T cells in acquired aplastic anemia. The overall study: The sorted CD4+ and CD8+ cells yielded an average around 3 ug of DNA. Healthy donors gave 11 million or so reads on average for CD4+ cells. Study observations and caveats: Statistical testing detected no significant gap in CD8+ Simpson's diversity between patients and controls.

Template material for TCR beta VDJ and CDR3 profiling consisted of genomic DNA. In TCRdb, the reads were re-called with MiXCR into one record per CDR3 protein. The data contain 200,000 to 250,000 distinct CDR3 sequences, 34% of them singletons. This clonotype came up many times. The antigen is unknown. The CDR3 is 18 residues long. The germline V gene encodes CDR1 DFQATT and CDR2 SNEGSKA (reference sequence). V lost 2 bases and J 3 bases, leaving 20 bases between the germline ends. This sequence joins TRBV20-1 and TRBJ1-6; no reliable D call. The material sequenced was sorted CD4+, CD8+, or CD8+CD57+ T cells (not recorded which) from PBMCs. The sequence derives from a human donor in good health, serving as a control. CDR3 in DNA: TGCAGTGCTAGATCCAGAAGTTCTTGGAATCTCTATAATTCACCCCTCCACTTT. It is translated as CSARSRSSWNLYNSPLHF.